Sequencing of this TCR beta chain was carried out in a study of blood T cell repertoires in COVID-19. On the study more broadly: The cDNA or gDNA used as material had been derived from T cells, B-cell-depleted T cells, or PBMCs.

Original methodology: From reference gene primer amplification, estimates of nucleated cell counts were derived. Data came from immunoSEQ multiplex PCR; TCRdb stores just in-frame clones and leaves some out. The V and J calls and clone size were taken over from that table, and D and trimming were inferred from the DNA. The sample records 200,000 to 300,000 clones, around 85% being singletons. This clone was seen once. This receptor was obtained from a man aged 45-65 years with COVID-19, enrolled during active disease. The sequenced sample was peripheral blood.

The CDR3 reads CASSPSRWGQGDNEQFF. The CDR3 DNA is TGTGCCAGCTCACCTTCCCGCTGGGGACAGGGAGACAATGAGCAGTTCTTC. This chain joins TRBV18 and TRBJ2-1, with 9 positions matching TRBD1. The V gene's germline CDR1 is KGHSH and CDR2 LQKENI. The CDR3 sequence is 17 residues long. J was trimmed by 5 bases and V by 3 bases; bases with no gene match: 11.